The rows below give T cell receptor beta chains drawn from one sample of a study of blood T cells in healthy people across ages. Via MiXCR, TCRdb re-called the 5' RACE reads, giving one row per CDR3 protein. The sample contains around 1.7 million distinct CDR3 sequences, 28% of which appear only once. Input material: blood. The source is a woman aged 25 to 39 in good health. Both conserved end residues are part of each CDR3. The D gene is left open where the match is weak. Only part of the rows carry a size: once, few, many, or a class if the clone is expanded.

TRBV6-5	TRBJ1-5	TRBD1	.	CATREQGAFGQPQHF	TGTGCCACCAGAGAACAGGGGGCTTTTGGTCAGCCCCAGCATTTT
TRBV18	TRBJ1-5	.	few	CASSLFGGVSRQPQHF	TGTGCCAGCTCACTTTTCGGAGGGGTGAGCAGACAGCCCCAGCATTTT
TRBV7-8	TRBJ2-5	.	few	CASSLDYRRSGGETQYF	TGTGCCAGCAGCTTAGATTACAGACGAAGCGGCGGAGAGACCCAGTACTTC
TRBV20-1	TRBJ1-5	TRBD1	many	CSAQGQSNQPQHF	TGCAGTGCCCAGGGACAGAGCAATCAGCCCCAGCATTTT
TRBV5-1	TRBJ2-3	TRBD1	many	CASNPTGAFGDTQYF	TGCGCCAGCAATCCGACAGGGGCATTCGGAGATACGCAGTATTTT
TRBV9	TRBJ2-5	.	.	CASTPSQETQYF	TGTGCCAGCACCCCCTCCCAAGAGACCCAGTACTTC
TRBV2	TRBJ2-7	.	.	CASNPDTYEQYF	TGTGCCAGCAACCCGGACACTTACGAGCAGTACTTC
TRBV6-5	TRBJ2-7	.	few	CASSLARHDEQYF	TGTGCCAGCAGTTTGGCTAGGCACGACGAGCAGTACTTC
TRBV9	TRBJ2-7	.	few	CASSANGGLSEQYF	TGTGCCAGCAGCGCAAACGGGGGTCTGAGCGAGCAGTACTTC
TRBV13	TRBJ2-7	.	.	CASSSAGAREQYF	TGTGCCAGCAGCTCGGCGGGGGCGAGGGAGCAGTACTTC
TRBV18	TRBJ1-5	TRBD1	.	CASSPRQGEQPQHF	TGTGCCAGCTCACCACGCCAGGGGGAACAGCCCCAGCATTTT
TRBV5-1	TRBJ2-2	.	.	CASSQKRDGELFF	TGCGCCAGCAGCCAGAAGAGGGACGGGGAGCTGTTTTTT
TRBV20-1	TRBJ1-1	.	few	CSASSLYTEAFF	TGCAGTGCATCCTCTTTATATACTGAAGCTTTCTTT
TRBV20-1	TRBJ2-1	TRBD2	many	CSARDPAGRTNEQFF	TGCAGTGCCAGGGATCCAGCGGGGCGGACAAATGAGCAGTTCTTC
TRBV29-1	TRBJ1-2	.	many	CSVAAVYGYTF	TGCAGCGTTGCGGCAGTCTATGGCTACACCTTC
TRBV20-1	TRBJ2-3	.	.	CSAENRQSTDTQYF	TGCAGTGCGGAGAACCGGCAGAGCACAGATACGCAGTATTTT
TRBV2	TRBJ2-7	.	.	CASSTLLWSEEQYF	TGTGCCAGCAGCACTTTGCTTTGGTCCGAGGAGCAGTACTTC
TRBV12-3/TRBV12-4	TRBJ1-2	.	.	CASTVGFQSYGYTF	TGTGCCAGCACCGTCGGGTTCCAATCCTATGGCTACACCTTC
TRBV20-1	TRBJ2-1	TRBD2	few	CSARVTSGGPYNEQFF	TGCAGTGCTAGAGTTACTAGCGGGGGGCCATACAATGAGCAGTTCTTC
TRBV24-1	TRBJ1-1	.	.	CATRDRNTEAFF	TGTGCCACCAGGGACAGGAACACTGAAGCTTTCTTT
TRBV7-9	TRBJ2-5	.	.	CASSLASAGRKETQYF	TGTGCCAGCAGCTTAGCGTCGGCAGGGAGGAAAGAGACCCAGTACTTC
TRBV11-2	TRBJ2-7	TRBD2	.	CASSLGSSGSSGEQYF	TGTGCCAGCAGCTTAGGCTCTAGCGGGAGCTCAGGGGAGCAGTACTTC
TRBV2	TRBJ2-7	.	few	CASTYRVNEQYF	TGTGCCAGCACCTATAGGGTCAACGAGCAGTACTTC
TRBV7-9	TRBJ2-1	TRBD1	few	CASSLSGQGAHEQFF	TGTGCCAGCAGCCTGTCGGGACAGGGGGCGCATGAGCAGTTCTTC
TRBV14	TRBJ2-3	TRBD2	few	CASSLAGPVSDTQYF	TGTGCCAGCAGCCTAGCGGGACCAGTATCCGATACGCAGTATTTT
TRBV30	TRBJ2-1	.	.	CAWSNRDSGGQFF	TGTGCCTGGAGTAATCGGGACTCCGGGGGGCAGTTCTTC
TRBV5-1	TRBJ1-5	.	.	CASSLGPWGDQPQHF	TGCGCCAGCAGCTTGGGGCCTTGGGGCGATCAGCCCCAGCATTTT
TRBV14	TRBJ2-3	.	.	CASSLQVHTQYF	TGTGCCAGCAGCCTACAGGTCCATACGCAGTATTTT
TRBV28	TRBJ1-2	.	few	CASSSWEGYTF	TGTGCCAGCAGTTCCTGGGAGGGCTACACCTTC
TRBV29-1	TRBJ2-1	.	many	CSVGDPTPNEQFF	TGCAGCGTTGGGGACCCAACTCCTAATGAGCAGTTCTTC
TRBV4-2	TRBJ2-7	.	once	CASSQAQRTYEQDF	TGTGCCAGCAGCCAAGCGCAGAGAACCTACGAGCAGGACTTC
TRBV7-9	TRBJ2-5	.	.	CASSLAGRGGQETQYF	TGTGCCAGCAGCTTAGCCGGGCGAGGGGGCCAAGAGACCCAGTACTTC
TRBV6-5	TRBJ2-1	.	.	CASSYGPKYNEQFF	TGTGCCAGCAGTTACGGGCCTAAGTACAATGAGCAGTTCTTC
TRBV20-1	TRBJ2-7	.	few	CSARELAYEQYF	TGCAGTGCTCGGGAGCTAGCCTACGAGCAGTACTTC
TRBV24-1	TRBJ2-1	TRBD2	.	CATSPKWLADYNEQFF	TGTGCCACCAGTCCTAAGTGGCTAGCGGACTACAATGAGCAGTTCTTC
TRBV20-1	TRBJ2-5	.	.	CSARAVYYNEQYF	TGCAGTGCTAGAGCGGTGTATTACAATGAGCAGTACTTC
TRBV27	TRBJ2-7	TRBD2	.	CASRPGLVIHEQYF	TGTGCCAGCAGACCGGGACTAGTGATCCACGAGCAGTACTTC
TRBV5-5	TRBJ2-1	TRBD1	many	CASSDPGQGAYEQFF	TGTGCCAGCAGCGACCCGGGACAGGGGGCATATGAGCAGTTCTTC
TRBV10-3	TRBJ2-7	.	many	CAISPPSGTSAYEQYF	TGTGCCATCAGCCCCCCGTCGGGGACGTCCGCCTACGAGCAGTACTTC
TRBV18	TRBJ2-3	.	.	CASSPPGDTDTQYF	TGTGCCAGCTCACCACCGGGGGACACAGATACGCAGTATTTT
TRBV6-5	TRBJ2-7	TRBD1	many	CASSNDRGSYEQYF	TGTGCCAGCAGTAACGACAGGGGCTCCTACGAGCAGTACTTC
TRBV10-2	TRBJ2-7	TRBD1	many	CASSFGTGGSYEQYF	TGTGCCAGCAGTTTTGGGACAGGGGGTTCCTACGAGCAGTACTTC
TRBV6-2/TRBV6-3	TRBJ2-7	.	.	CASSSWTEQYF	TGTGCCAGCAGTTCTTGGACCGAGCAGTACTTC
TRBV20-1	TRBJ2-1	TRBD2	.	CSARGALAGGSYNEQFF	TGCAGTGCTAGAGGCGCCCTAGCGGGGGGGTCCTACAATGAGCAGTTCTTC
TRBV19	TRBJ1-2	.	many	CASSIAAGGGYTF	TGTGCCAGTAGTATAGCCGCGGGAGGCGGCTACACCTTC
TRBV7-9	TRBJ2-5	.	.	CASSPKPRGSQETQYF	TGTGCCAGCAGCCCCAAACCTCGGGGGTCCCAAGAGACCCAGTACTTC
TRBV6-5	TRBJ2-3	TRBD2	few	CASSYSGLSTDTQYF	TGTGCCAGCAGTTATTCGGGACTAAGCACAGATACGCAGTATTTT
TRBV29-1	TRBJ2-1	.	.	CSGQQNLDNEQFF	TGCAGCGGCCAGCAGAACCTCGACAATGAGCAGTTCTTC
TRBV4-2	TRBJ1-2	.	.	CASSQEPSGQPLRLYTF	TGTGCCAGCAGCCAAGAACCCTCCGGGCAGCCCTTGCGTTTGTACACCTTC
TRBV28	TRBJ1-2	TRBD1	few	CASRPYPDRGRGYTF	TGTGCCAGCAGACCCTATCCGGACAGGGGACGTGGCTACACCTTC
TRBV9	TRBJ1-2	.	.	CASSATGTYGYTF	TGTGCCAGTTCCGCGACAGGCACCTATGGCTACACCTTC
TRBV6-2/TRBV6-3	TRBJ2-7	.	few	CVSSYRLVNEQYF	TGTGTCAGCAGTTACAGACTAGTGAACGAGCAGTACTTC
TRBV28	TRBJ2-1	.	.	CASSLRADSYNEQFF	TGTGCCAGCAGTTTGAGAGCGGACTCCTACAATGAGCAGTTCTTC
TRBV5-1	TRBJ1-4	.	.	CASSSRAPPQGKLFF	TGCGCCAGCAGCTCCCGGGCCCCCCCGCAAGGAAAACTGTTTTTT
TRBV14	TRBJ2-7	.	few	CASSGLGSYEQYF	TGTGCCAGCAGCGGACTTGGCTCCTACGAGCAGTACTTC
TRBV4-3	TRBJ2-2	.	few	CASSQGVVGELFF	TGCGCCAGCAGCCAAGGGGTCGTCGGGGAGCTGTTTTTT
TRBV6-5	TRBJ1-4	TRBD1	.	CASSRDRDGEKRFF	TGTGCCAGCAGCCGGGACAGGGATGGTGAAAAACGGTTTTTT
TRBV12-3/TRBV12-4	TRBJ2-3	.	.	CASMFRSSDTQYF	TGTGCCAGCATGTTCCGGAGCAGTGATACGCAGTATTTT